The T cell receptor (beta chain) under discussion was sequenced for a study of cytomegalovirus exposure and HLA in healthy donors. V was pared by 4 bases and J by 2 bases, with 4 bases of the junction left unmatched. This CDR3 contains 15 residues. Germline CDR1 MNHNS, CDR2 SASEGT. Although they were nominally healthy when sampled, donors likely had unrecorded immune exposures. On this clone itself: As yet, its antigen is unknown.

Study-level points and caveats: Evidence from a later analysis indicated that most CMV-associated TCR beta chains looked HLA-restricted. A later analysis linked a missense DCLRE1C variant to TCR beta V- and J-gene trimming.

The primer mix had 60 Vbeta and 13 Jbeta primers. TCRdb's table, derived via immunoSEQ multiplex PCR, lists solely in-frame clones and lacks some. The data contain 85,000 to 95,000 clones, about 8% of them singletons. Sequencing was carried out using PBMCs. The chain uses TRBV6-1 and TRBJ1-3; 8 positions match TRBD1. This receptor was identified in a man aged 50 or older in good health and CMV-seronegative. Written as DNA, the CDR3 is TGTGCCAGCAGTGCCCGGACAGGGACTGGAAACACCATATATTTT. This encodes CASSARTGTGNTIYF.